This is a list of T cell receptor beta chains from one sample in a study of blood T cell repertoires in COVID-19. Libraries were prepared by immunoSEQ multiplex PCR; TCRdb keeps only in-frame clonotypes and omits some of them. Here the sample spans some 200,000 clones, roughly 84% being singletons. The sample taken for sequencing was peripheral blood. The receptor set was obtained from an older woman with acute or convalescent COVID-19. Each CDR3 is given with its conserved first and last residue. Each record gives: V gene, D gene, clone size, J gene, CDR3 protein, CDR3 DNA. A D gene is named only where the DNA matches it firmly. Expanded clones are given a class, and other clones once, few, many or no size at all.

v_call: TRBV7-9; d_call: NA; clone_size: NA; j_call: TRBJ1-1; cdr3_aa: CASSPHEGGGTEAFF; cdr3_nt: TGTGCCAGCAGCCCCCATGAGGGAGGGGGAACTGAAGCTTTCTTT
v_call: TRBV6-2/TRBV6-3; d_call: NA; clone_size: NA; j_call: TRBJ2-7; cdr3_aa: CASSYMSYEQYF; cdr3_nt: TGTGCCAGCAGTTACATGAGTTACGAGCAGTACTTC
v_call: TRBV10-3; d_call: NA; clone_size: NA; j_call: TRBJ1-3; cdr3_aa: CAISESSQGNTIYF; cdr3_nt: TGTGCCATCAGTGAGTCTTCCCAGGGAAACACCATATATTTT
v_call: TRBV9; d_call: TRBD1; clone_size: NA; j_call: TRBJ2-1; cdr3_aa: CASSVEGQLYNEQFF; cdr3_nt: TGTGCCAGCAGCGTAGAGGGACAGTTATACAATGAGCAGTTCTTC
v_call: TRBV27; d_call: NA; clone_size: NA; j_call: TRBJ2-7; cdr3_aa: CASSPYYEQYF; cdr3_nt: TGTGCCAGCAGTCCCTACTACGAGCAGTACTTC
v_call: TRBV18; d_call: TRBD2; clone_size: once; j_call: TRBJ2-3; cdr3_aa: CASSEGSGGTDTQYF; cdr3_nt: TGTGCCAGCTCCGAGGGTAGCGGGGGCACAGATACGCAGTATTTT
v_call: TRBV2; d_call: NA; clone_size: once; j_call: TRBJ2-3; cdr3_aa: CASSEARARVGSRDTQYF; cdr3_nt: TGTGCCAGCAGTGAAGCGAGGGCGCGCGTCGGGTCCCGAGATACGCAGTATTTT
v_call: TRBV2; d_call: NA; clone_size: once; j_call: TRBJ1-1; cdr3_aa: CASSEQEFNTEAFF; cdr3_nt: TGTGCCAGCAGTGAACAGGAATTCAACACTGAAGCTTTCTTT
v_call: TRBV7-2; d_call: TRBD1; clone_size: NA; j_call: TRBJ2-2; cdr3_aa: CASSLAAPGQGIGELFF; cdr3_nt: TGTGCCAGCAGCTTAGCGGCACCGGGACAGGGTATCGGGGAGCTGTTTTTT
v_call: TRBV6-1; d_call: NA; clone_size: NA; j_call: TRBJ1-5; cdr3_aa: CASTGRVGNQPQHF; cdr3_nt: TGTGCCAGCACCGGCAGGGTCGGCAATCAGCCCCAGCATTTT
v_call: TRBV5-6; d_call: NA; clone_size: few; j_call: TRBJ1-2; cdr3_aa: CASTHRDTTPYGYTF; cdr3_nt: TGTGCCAGCACCCATCGGGACACAACACCCTATGGCTACACCTTC
v_call: TRBV19; d_call: TRBD1; clone_size: NA; j_call: TRBJ1-2; cdr3_aa: CASSPRGRGSGYTF; cdr3_nt: TGTGCCAGTAGTCCCAGGGGGCGCGGTAGCGGCTACACCTTC
v_call: TRBV14; d_call: NA; clone_size: NA; j_call: TRBJ1-3; cdr3_aa: CASSQASGNTIYF; cdr3_nt: TGTGCCAGCAGCCAGGCCAGTGGAAACACCATATATTTT
v_call: TRBV3-1/TRBV3-2; d_call: NA; clone_size: NA; j_call: TRBJ1-4; cdr3_aa: CASSQSDSLNEKLFF; cdr3_nt: TGTGCCAGCAGCCAAAGCGACAGCCTTAATGAAAAACTGTTTTTT
v_call: TRBV7-9; d_call: NA; clone_size: NA; j_call: TRBJ2-7; cdr3_aa: CASSQDTFSYEQYF; cdr3_nt: TGTGCCAGCAGCCAGGACACGTTCTCGTACGAGCAGTACTTC
v_call: TRBV18; d_call: NA; clone_size: NA; j_call: TRBJ1-6; cdr3_aa: CASSLNKQNSPLHF; cdr3_nt: TGTGCCAGCTCACTAAACAAACAGAATTCACCCCTCCACTTT
v_call: TRBV13; d_call: TRBD2; clone_size: NA; j_call: TRBJ2-7; cdr3_aa: CASSPRGTSGVYEQYF; cdr3_nt: TGTGCCAGCAGCCCCCGAGGGACTAGCGGGGTCTACGAGCAGTACTTC
v_call: TRBV6-2/TRBV6-3; d_call: NA; clone_size: NA; j_call: TRBJ1-2; cdr3_aa: CASSSLGINYGYTF; cdr3_nt: TGTGCCAGCAGTTCGCTCGGGATTAACTATGGCTACACCTTC
v_call: TRBV5-1; d_call: NA; clone_size: NA; j_call: TRBJ2-1; cdr3_aa: CASSVGLLNEQFF; cdr3_nt: TGCGCCAGCAGCGTAGGACTCCTCAATGAGCAGTTCTTC
v_call: TRBV18; d_call: NA; clone_size: once; j_call: TRBJ1-1; cdr3_aa: CASSLGLLNTEAFF; cdr3_nt: TGTGCCAGCTCATTGGGCCTCCTAAACACTGAAGCTTTCTTT
v_call: TRBV10-3; d_call: TRBD1; clone_size: NA; j_call: TRBJ1-2; cdr3_aa: CANGQGAMDSGYTF; cdr3_nt: TGTGCCAACGGACAGGGGGCAATGGACAGCGGCTACACCTTC
v_call: TRBV5-1; d_call: NA; clone_size: NA; j_call: TRBJ2-3; cdr3_aa: CASSRGGSSPDTQYF; cdr3_nt: TGCGCCAGCAGCAGGGGGGGTAGCTCTCCAGATACGCAGTATTTT
v_call: TRBV3-1/TRBV3-2; d_call: NA; clone_size: few; j_call: TRBJ1-6; cdr3_aa: CASSQPTGSSPLHF; cdr3_nt: TGTGCCAGCAGCCAACCGACAGGTAGTTCACCCCTCCACTTT
v_call: TRBV6-1; d_call: TRBD1; clone_size: NA; j_call: TRBJ2-7; cdr3_aa: CASSKEGQLKTYEQYF; cdr3_nt: TGTGCCAGCAGTAAAGAGGGACAGTTGAAGACCTACGAGCAGTACTTC
v_call: TRBV15; d_call: NA; clone_size: NA; j_call: TRBJ1-1; cdr3_aa: CATSRDLLTRGRMLGTEAFF; cdr3_nt: TGTGCCACCAGCAGAGATCTTTTAACACGAGGTCGGATGTTGGGCACTGAAGCTTTCTTT
v_call: TRBV7-9; d_call: NA; clone_size: NA; j_call: TRBJ1-5; cdr3_aa: CASSTDRFNQPQHF; cdr3_nt: TGTGCCAGCAGCACCGACAGGTTTAATCAGCCCCAGCATTTT
v_call: TRBV7-2; d_call: TRBD2; clone_size: NA; j_call: TRBJ2-1; cdr3_aa: CASSFERGAYNEQFF; cdr3_nt: TGTGCCAGCAGCTTTGAGCGGGGGGCCTACAATGAGCAGTTCTTC
v_call: TRBV4-2; d_call: NA; clone_size: NA; j_call: TRBJ2-2; cdr3_aa: CASRPEVANTGELFF; cdr3_nt: TGTGCCAGCAGACCTGAGGTCGCGAACACCGGGGAGCTGTTTTTT
v_call: TRBV4-1; d_call: NA; clone_size: NA; j_call: TRBJ2-7; cdr3_aa: CASSQEWPGHTQYF; cdr3_nt: TGCGCCAGCAGCCAAGAATGGCCAGGGCACACACAGTACTTC
v_call: TRBV12-3/TRBV12-4; d_call: NA; clone_size: NA; j_call: TRBJ1-5; cdr3_aa: CASRYIDQPQHF; cdr3_nt: TGTGCCAGCAGGTATATTGATCAGCCCCAGCATTTT
v_call: TRBV9; d_call: TRBD1; clone_size: NA; j_call: TRBJ2-1; cdr3_aa: CASSVEGQGPYNEQFF; cdr3_nt: TGTGCCAGCAGCGTAGAGGGACAGGGTCCGTACAATGAGCAGTTCTTC
v_call: TRBV5-4; d_call: NA; clone_size: many; j_call: TRBJ2-3; cdr3_aa: CASSDSGLGGTDTQYF; cdr3_nt: TGTGCCAGCAGCGACTCAGGGCTCGGAGGCACAGATACGCAGTATTTT
v_call: TRBV5-6; d_call: TRBD2; clone_size: NA; j_call: TRBJ2-3; cdr3_aa: CASSIGTSGGAVDTQYF; cdr3_nt: TGTGCCAGCAGCATCGGGACTAGCGGGGGGGCAGTTGATACGCAGTATTTT
v_call: TRBV6-1; d_call: TRBD1; clone_size: NA; j_call: TRBJ1-2; cdr3_aa: CASSEYGQGYYGYTF; cdr3_nt: TGTGCCAGCAGTGAATACGGACAGGGGTACTATGGCTACACCTTC
v_call: TRBV28; d_call: NA; clone_size: few; j_call: TRBJ1-2; cdr3_aa: CASILNYPQGISGNYGYTF; cdr3_nt: TGTGCCAGCATTCTAAATTATCCGCAGGGAATAAGTGGGAACTATGGCTACACCTTC
v_call: TRBV5-4; d_call: NA; clone_size: NA; j_call: TRBJ1-6; cdr3_aa: CASSLKRGDNSPLHF; cdr3_nt: TGTGCCAGCAGCTTGAAACGGGGGGATAATTCACCCCTCCACTTT
v_call: TRBV2; d_call: TRBD1; clone_size: few; j_call: TRBJ2-7; cdr3_aa: CASRFRTGEAYEQYF; cdr3_nt: TGTGCCAGCAGGTTTAGGACAGGGGAAGCCTACGAGCAGTACTTC
v_call: TRBV11-2; d_call: TRBD1; clone_size: NA; j_call: TRBJ2-3; cdr3_aa: CASSLGQGSTDTQYF; cdr3_nt: TGTGCCAGCAGCTTAGGACAGGGGAGCACAGATACGCAGTATTTT
v_call: TRBV28; d_call: NA; clone_size: NA; j_call: TRBJ2-7; cdr3_aa: CASSLLPGQGTYEQYF; cdr3_nt: TGTGCCAGCAGTTTGTTACCGGGACAAGGGACCTACGAGCAGTACTTC
v_call: TRBV6-1; d_call: NA; clone_size: few; j_call: TRBJ1-3; cdr3_aa: CASSERGSSGNTIYF; cdr3_nt: TGTGCCAGCAGTGAAAGAGGCTCATCTGGAAACACCATATATTTT
v_call: TRBV3-1/TRBV3-2; d_call: TRBD1; clone_size: NA; j_call: TRBJ1-2; cdr3_aa: CASSQGTGNYGYTF; cdr3_nt: TGTGCCAGCAGCCAAGGGACAGGGAACTATGGCTACACCTTC
v_call: TRBV4-1; d_call: TRBD1; clone_size: few; j_call: TRBJ1-2; cdr3_aa: CASSQGWTGGYGYTF; cdr3_nt: TGCGCCAGCAGCCAAGGGTGGACAGGGGGCTATGGCTACACCTTC
v_call: TRBV7-2; d_call: NA; clone_size: NA; j_call: TRBJ2-1; cdr3_aa: CASSLTGPYNEQFF; cdr3_nt: TGTGCCAGCAGCTTAACAGGGCCCTACAATGAGCAGTTCTTC
v_call: TRBV7-2; d_call: NA; clone_size: NA; j_call: TRBJ2-3; cdr3_aa: CASSFPAAGTDTQYF; cdr3_nt: TGTGCCAGCAGCTTTCCCGCAGCGGGCACAGATACGCAGTATTTT
v_call: TRBV7-6; d_call: TRBD2; clone_size: NA; j_call: TRBJ2-3; cdr3_aa: CASSSGRTSGGRGDTQYF; cdr3_nt: TGTGCCAGCAGCTCAGGTCGGACTAGCGGGGGCCGGGGAGATACGCAGTATTTT
v_call: TRBV13; d_call: NA; clone_size: NA; j_call: TRBJ2-1; cdr3_aa: CASSLGRVYNEQFF; cdr3_nt: TGTGCCAGCAGCTTAGGCAGGGTGTACAATGAGCAGTTCTTC
v_call: TRBV6-5; d_call: TRBD1; clone_size: NA; j_call: TRBJ1-2; cdr3_aa: CASRRFGQGDYGYTF; cdr3_nt: TGTGCCAGCAGGAGATTTGGACAGGGGGATTATGGCTACACCTTC
v_call: TRBV28; d_call: NA; clone_size: NA; j_call: TRBJ1-3; cdr3_aa: CASSLGTGNTIYF; cdr3_nt: TGTGCCAGCAGTTTGGGCACTGGAAACACCATATATTTT
v_call: TRBV28; d_call: NA; clone_size: NA; j_call: TRBJ1-2; cdr3_aa: CASSANGGGSYGYTF; cdr3_nt: TGTGCCAGCAGTGCGAACGGGGGAGGTAGCTATGGCTACACCTTC
v_call: TRBV4-2; d_call: NA; clone_size: NA; j_call: TRBJ1-4; cdr3_aa: CASSQDGQGRANEKLFF; cdr3_nt: TGTGCCAGCAGCCAAGATGGACAAGGGAGGGCTAATGAAAAACTGTTTTTT
v_call: TRBV4-3; d_call: NA; clone_size: NA; j_call: TRBJ2-1; cdr3_aa: CASSQVGEDNEQFF; cdr3_nt: TGCGCCAGCAGCCAAGTTGGGGAGGACAATGAGCAGTTCTTC
v_call: TRBV28; d_call: NA; clone_size: NA; j_call: TRBJ1-2; cdr3_aa: CASSSDYGYTF; cdr3_nt: TGTGCCAGCAGTTCCGACTATGGCTACACCTTC
v_call: TRBV4-3; d_call: TRBD2; clone_size: NA; j_call: TRBJ2-1; cdr3_aa: CASSELAGIVYEQFF; cdr3_nt: TGCGCCAGCAGCGAACTAGCGGGGATCGTCTATGAGCAGTTCTTC
v_call: TRBV7-2; d_call: NA; clone_size: NA; j_call: TRBJ2-1; cdr3_aa: CASSWGRTSNEQFF; cdr3_nt: TGTGCCAGCAGCTGGGGCAGGACCTCCAATGAGCAGTTCTTC
v_call: TRBV6-5; d_call: NA; clone_size: NA; j_call: TRBJ1-2; cdr3_aa: CASSYSGGVGYTF; cdr3_nt: TGTGCCAGCAGTTACTCGGGAGGGGTCGGCTACACCTTC